The source of this T cell receptor beta chain is a study of CD8 T cells in Susac syndrome. A quantity of about 0.45 to 1 ug RNA underwent reverse transcription using random hexamers. Amplification of TCR beta CDR3 by immunoSEQ multiplex PCR spanned 54 Vbeta and 13 Jbeta. One entry per CDR3 protein, called by TCRdb with MiXCR from the immunoSEQ multiplex PCR reads. This sample has more than 150,000 distinct CDR3 sequences, with 95% found just once. The germline CDR1 and CDR2 sequences are SQVTM and ANQGSEA. The CDR3 length is 12 residues. V was clipped by 4 bases and J by 8 bases; unmatched bases: 5. With regard to this clonotype: Its antigen remains unknown.

Overall study findings and caveats: The peak of CD8+ clonal expansion in Susac was seen in TEMRA cells and active patients.

The TCR originated in a human donor with Susac syndrome. The sample taken for sequencing was CD8+ T cells from PBMCs. The chain carries TRBV29-1 and TRBJ2-1, with TRBD2 matching over 7 bases. The CDR3 loop is CSVVVAGDEQFF. For the CDR3, the DNA is TGCAGCGTTGTGGTGGCGGGGGATGAGCAGTTCTTC.